This entry lists 8 T cell receptor beta chains sequenced from one sample in a study of neurological immune-mediated disorders. TCRdb processed the 5' RACE reads anew with MiXCR; each CDR3 protein has one entry. The table shows tens of thousands of distinct CDR3 sequences, with around 10% occurring only once. The sample comprised PBMCs. The receptors derive from a man in his sixties or seventies with HTLV-1-associated myelopathy (HAM/TSP).

This clonotype was detected ten times or more. The V call is TRBV19, the J call TRBJ2-3, with TRBD1 matching 8 bases. The germline V gene has CDR1 LNHDA and CDR2 SQIVND (reference sequence). This CDR3 is 14 amino acids long. J gave up 4 bases and V 4 bases, and 4 bases lay outside the gene matches. The CDR3 loop reads CASSTTGESDTQYF. DNA of the CDR3: TGTGCCAGTAGTACGACAGGGGAATCAGATACGCAGTATTTT.

This clonotype was counted many times. This chain joins TRBV12-3 or TRBV12-4 and TRBJ1-2; no firm D call. Trimming removed 3 bases from V and 14 bases from J, with 16 bases in between. CDR3 length equals 12 residues. The CDR3: CASSFPLSSWTF. DNA of the CDR3: TGTGCCAGCAGTTTTCCCCTATCCTCATGGACCTTC.

At least ten counts were recorded for this clonotype. The chain couples TRBV20-1 to TRBJ1-5, with D tentatively TRBD1 (5 bases). CDR1 and CDR2 (germline): DFQATT, SNEGSKA (reference sequence). This CDR3 has 15 amino acids. The V gene lost 6 bases and the J gene lost 6 bases, with 21 bases spanning the gap. DNA of the CDR3: TGCAGTGCCGTACCCTGGGGGATTTCGACTCAGCCCCAGCATTTT. Its translation: CSAVPWGISTQPQHF.

This clonotype has a count of ten or more. The junction departs from germline at one end; a sequencing error may be responsible. The chain couples TRBV11-1 to TRBJ2-1; 11 bases are a match to TRBD2. CDR1 SGHAT and CDR2 FQDESV come from the germline V gene (reference sequence). The CDR3 extends over 14 amino acids. This chain's CDR3 is CASSLAGGKNEQFF. CDR3 in DNA: TGTGCCAGCAGCCTAGCGGGAGGCAAGAATGAGCAGTTCTTC.

This clonotype was found many times. V and J are TRBV6-5 and TRBJ1-6; D is unclear. Germline V gives CDR1 MNHEY, CDR2 SVGAGI. The V gene lost 0 bases and the J gene lost 13 bases, with 25 bases spanning the gap. CDR3 size: 18 residues. The DNA of the CDR3 is TGTGCCAGCAGTTACTCGAGTTTGGCCGGTTGGGGTTCATTGCCCCTCCACTTT. This gives the protein CASSYSSLAGWGSLPLHF.

This clonotype has a count of ten or more. The rearrangement links TRBV6-2 or TRBV6-3 to TRBJ2-6; weak D call: TRBD1 (6 bases). Trimming pared 10 bases from V and 3 bases from J, leaving 22 bases between. Germline V gene data show CDR1 as MNHEY and CDR2 as SVGEGT. The CDR3 sequence is 17 residues long. The CDR3 DNA reads TGTGCCAAAAACCCCCAGGGGAAGAATGGTGGGGCCAACGTCCTGACTTTC. Translating gives CAKNPQGKNGGANVLTF.

This clonotype was found many times. J is TRBJ2-1 and V is TRBV7-2, with D uncertain. CDR1 is SGHTA, CDR2 FQGNSA, per germline. This CDR3 region has 15 residues. Trimming left V 3 bases short and J 0 bases short, with 9 bases between. In DNA, the CDR3 is TGTGCCAGCAGCTTGGACGGTAGCTCCTACAATGAGCAGTTCTTC. This translates into CASSLDGSSYNEQFF.

The table lists this clonotype with many counts. The chain combines TRBV28 with TRBJ2-7; 7 bases fit TRBD1. J gave up 6 bases and V 4 bases, and 9 bases lay outside the gene matches. The CDR3 spans 14 residues. The germline V gene has CDR1 MDHEN and CDR2 SYDVKM. The CDR3 DNA sequence: TGTGCCAGCAGTTCCGACAGGGTACGGTGCGAGCAGTACTTC. This gives the protein CASSSDRVRCEQYF.